The 26 T cell receptor beta chains listed next were all sequenced from one sample in a study of T-cell reconstitution after alpha-beta-depleted transplantation in children. The TCRbeta library incorporated unique molecular identifiers. TCRdb reprocessed the PCR reads with MiXCR, giving one entry per CDR3 protein. The sample contains fewer than 1 million distinct CDR3 sequences, around 15% of which appear only once. Sequenced material: PBMCs, mostly from graft donor cells, taken 360 days after TCRalphabeta/CD19-depleted stem cell transplant. These receptors originate from a male patient younger than 18 who had a stem cell transplant for acute lymphoblastic leukemia, so the T cells may come from the graft donor.

The chain joins TRBV5-5 to TRBJ2-7; TRBD1 agrees at 8 bases. Trimming cost V 3 bases and J 3 bases; bases outside gene matches: 11. In germline, CDR1 is SGHKS, CDR2 YYEKEE (reference sequence). The CDR3 runs 16 residues. CDR3 sequence reads: CASSWTPGQANYEQYF. Here the CDR3 DNA reads TGTGCCAGCAGCTGGACTCCGGGACAGGCTAACTACGAGCAGTACTTC.

The gene calls are TRBV7-9 and TRBJ1-5, with TRBD1 matching 7 bases. Germline loops: CDR1 SEHNR, CDR2 FQNEAQ (reference sequence). This CDR3 is 15 amino acids long. The J segment lost 5 bases and the V segment lost 1 base, leaving 5 bases of the junction unmatched. The CDR3 spells CASSLEGQGDQPQHF. For the CDR3, the DNA is TGTGCCAGCAGCTTAGAAGGGCAGGGGGATCAGCCCCAGCATTTT. Looking up the rest from reference TRBV7-9 and TRBJ1-5 gives the full variable domain: DTGVSQNPRHKITKRGQNVTFRCDPISEHNRLYWYRQTLGQGPEFLTYFQNEAQLEKSRLLSDRFSAERPKGSFSTLEIQRTEQGDSAMYLCASSLEGQGDQPQHFGDGTRLSIL.

This clonotype came up many times. The V and J genes are TRBV7-9 and TRBJ2-1; 7 bases match TRBD2. This CDR3 has 15 amino acids. The V and J ends lost 5 bases and 10 bases, in that order; junction bases with no gene match: 14. Germline V gene sequence: CDR1 SEHNR, CDR2 FQNEAQ (reference sequence). The CDR3: CASSPEGLTIGEQFF. Here the CDR3 DNA reads TGTGCCAGCAGCCCTGAGGGACTAACGATTGGGGAGCAGTTCTTC.

This clonotype was counted a few times. The V call is TRBV29-1, the J call TRBJ2-3, with 7 bases matching TRBD2. The CDR3 has 16 amino acids. Per the germline V gene, CDR1 is SQVTM and CDR2 is ANQGSEA. With 4 bases clipped from V and 4 bases from J, the junction kept 14 bases outside the gene matches. The CDR3 DNA reads as TGCAGCGTTGTGGCCTGGGACGGGAGGAATGCAGATACGCAGTATTTT. Protein: CSVVAWDGRNADTQYF.

The rearrangement uses TRBV7-3 and TRBJ2-7, with TRBD2 matching over 10 bases. This CDR3 is built from 15 residues. Germline V CDR1 and CDR2: SGHTA, FQGTGA. Trimming took 5 bases from V and 2 from J; bases not matched to a gene: 6. For the CDR3, the DNA is TGTGCCAGCAGCGTACTAGCGGGGCTAGCCTACGAGCAGTACTTC. Translation gives CASSVLAGLAYEQYF.

V gene TRBV12-3 or TRBV12-4 combines with J gene TRBJ2-2, with 7 bases aligning to TRBD1. Trimming removed 3 bases from V and 3 bases from J; junction bases left unmatched: 7. The CDR3 loop spans 16 amino acids. The DNA for the CDR3 is TGTGCCAGCAGTTTTTTAGGGGGCGCGGACACCGGGGAGCTGTTTTTT. Amino acid sequence: CASSFLGGADTGELFF.

The rearrangement links TRBV19 to TRBJ2-7, with TRBD2 identical over 13 bases. The CDR3 is 16 amino acids. V shed 5 bases and J 3 bases; nucleotides not matched to a gene: 7. The germline CDR1 and CDR2 sequences are LNHDA and SQIVND (reference sequence). CDR3 DNA: TGTGCCAGTAGTGTTGGGACTAGCGGGACCTTCTACGAGCAGTACTTC. Translation gives CASSVGTSGTFYEQYF. The full variable domain, in which reference TRBV19 and TRBJ2-7 provide the parts outside the CDR3, is DGGITQSPKYLFRKEGQNVTLSCEQNLNHDAMYWYRQDPGQGLRLIYYSQIVNDFQKGDIAEGYSVSREKKESFPLTVTSAQKNPTAFYLCASSVGTSGTFYEQYFGPGTRLTVT.

This clonotype was observed a handful of times. The chain combines TRBV10-2 with TRBJ1-5; TRBD1 aligns across 7 bases. Germline assignment: CDR1 WSHSY and CDR2 SAAADI. This CDR3 region has 15 residues. V dropped 6 bases and J dropped 5; count of bases not matched to a gene: 10. The CDR3 DNA reads TGCGCCAGCAGCCTCTCAACAGGGGACGATCAGCCCCAGCATTTT. Protein product: CASSLSTGDDQPQHF.

The rearrangement uses TRBV18 and TRBJ2-7; 9 bases fit TRBD1. J lost 2 bases, V lost 5 bases, and 7 bases had no gene match. The length of the CDR3 is 15 residues. Germline values: CDR1 KGHSH, CDR2 LQKENI. The CDR3: CASSAGTGYAYEQYF. The CDR3 DNA is TGTGCCAGCTCAGCAGGGACAGGGTATGCCTACGAGCAGTACTTC. Full variable domain (outside the CDR3, taken from reference TRBV18 and TRBJ2-7): NAGVMQNPRHLVRRRGQEARLRCSPMKGHSHVYWYRQLPEEGLKFMVYLQKENIIDESGMPKERFSAEFPKEGPSILRIQQVVRGDSAAYFCASSAGTGYAYEQYFGPGTRLTVT.

The chain employs TRBV12-3 or TRBV12-4 and TRBJ2-7, with D hard to call. Trimming stripped 5 bases from V and 2 bases from J, with 13 bases between. The CDR3 has 14 amino acids. CDR3 sequence (DNA): TGTGCCAGCAGTCCCCTAGTGGGCCCCTACGAGCAGTACTTC. Translating it yields CASSPLVGPYEQYF.

The sample holds a few counts of this clonotype. The gene calls are TRBV5-6 and TRBJ2-1; D not resolved. The V gene's germline CDR1 is SGHDT and CDR2 YYEEEE. The V gene lost 4 bases and the J gene lost 5 bases, with 4 bases spanning the gap. The CDR3 totals 11 residues. CDR3 amino acids: CASSHNNEQFF. Here the CDR3 DNA reads TGTGCCAGCAGCCATAACAATGAGCAGTTCTTC.

CDR3 coding DNA: TGCGCCAGCAGCCAAGATCGGCGTAAGGGACAGGGTGTCACGGATACGCAGTATTTT. It codes for CASSQDRRKGQGVTDTQYF. The V and J genes are TRBV4-1 and TRBJ2-3, with 9 nucleotides matching TRBD1. This CDR3 region has 19 residues. Germline V gives CDR1 MGHRA, CDR2 YSYEKL. V lost 0 bases to trimming and J lost 6 bases; unmatched junction nucleotides: 16.

At least ten counts were recorded for this clonotype. The J gene is TRBJ1-5, the V gene TRBV5-1, with D hard to call. This CDR3 has 14 residues. CDR1 is SGHRS and CDR2 is YFSETQ in the germline V gene. The V gene lost 0 bases and the J gene lost 0 bases, with 4 bases spanning the gap. DNA of the CDR3: TGCGCCAGCAGCTTGGGGGTTAGCAATCAGCCCCAGCATTTT. Encoded protein: CASSLGVSNQPQHF.

The V and J genes are TRBV5-1 and TRBJ2-1, with 7 nucleotides matching TRBD2. CDR1 SGHRS and CDR2 YFSETQ come from the germline V gene. The CDR3 is 15 amino acids. V shed 3 bases and J 9 bases; nucleotides not matched to a gene: 12. The DNA for the CDR3 is TGCGCCAGCAGCTACGGGAGTACATCGGGAGGTGAGCAGTTCTTC. Translating gives CASSYGSTSGGEQFF.

A few counts support this clonotype. The rearrangement links TRBV12-3 or TRBV12-4 to TRBJ2-7; D gene ambiguous. The germline V and J ends were trimmed by 6 bases and 5 bases, with 11 bases remaining between them. This CDR3 is 12 amino acids long. The CDR3 loop is CASSPTRNEQYF. CDR3 sequence (DNA): TGTGCCAGCAGCCCGACCAGAAACGAGCAGTACTTC.

This clonotype was seen more than once but under ten times. The chain carries TRBV7-3 and TRBJ1-2, with D perhaps matching TRBD1 (6 bases). V gave up 5 bases and J gave up 5 bases, with 15 bases separating them. The CDR3 consists of 14 residues. CDR1 SGHTA and CDR2 FQGTGA come from the germline V gene. The CDR3 reads CASSPQGYGYGYTF. CDR3 nucleotide sequence: TGTGCCAGCAGCCCCCAGGGGTACGGTTATGGCTACACCTTC.

The V and J genes are TRBV2 and TRBJ2-5; D is possibly TRBD2 (6 bases). The CDR3 length is 16 residues. Trimming took 2 bases from V and 1 from J, leaving 14 bases between them. Germline V CDR1 and CDR2: SNHLY, FYNNEI. The CDR3, as DNA: TGTGCCAGCAGTGAACCACTAGCTTTGGGCCAAGAGACCCAGTACTTC. It yields the protein CASSEPLALGQETQYF.

The rearrangement links TRBV5-1 to TRBJ2-3; tentative D call: TRBD1 (6 bases). Germline CDR1 reads SGHRS; CDR2 reads YFSETQ. The CDR3 is 18 amino acids. Trimming took off 4 bases at V and 0 bases at J, with 21 bases between the two ends. CDR3 amino acids: CASSLKESRGLSTDTQYF. The CDR3 region has the DNA TGCGCCAGCAGCCTTAAAGAAAGCAGGGGTCTCAGCACAGATACGCAGTATTTT.

This clonotype was observed many times. This chain uses TRBV5-1 with TRBJ2-3; 9 nucleotides line up with TRBD2. V lost 3 bases and J lost 2; bases outside the gene matches: 4. The CDR3 sequence is 15 residues long. Per germline, CDR1 SGHRS and CDR2 YFSETQ. CDR3 amino acids: CASSSLAGFTDTQYF. CDR3 coding DNA: TGCGCCAGCAGCTCGCTAGCGGGGTTCACAGATACGCAGTATTTT.

V is TRBV5-6 and J is TRBJ2-7; D not certain. Between the trimmed V and J ends, which lost 0 bases and 4 bases, there was a span of 8 bases. The germline gives CDR1 SGHDT, CDR2 YYEEEE. This CDR3 has 13 amino acids. CDR3 protein: CASSLGARYEQYF. CDR3 DNA sequence: TGTGCCAGCAGCTTGGGGGCTAGATACGAGCAGTACTTC.

The chain couples TRBV28 to TRBJ1-2; 11 nucleotides agree with TRBD1. V was pared by 6 bases and J by 6 bases, with 9 bases of the junction left unmatched. The CDR3 is made up of 15 amino acids. The germline gives CDR1 MDHEN, CDR2 SYDVKM. The CDR3 DNA sequence: TGTGCCAGCAGCCCACCGGACAGGGGGCGAGATGGCTACACCTTC. Encoded protein: CASSPPDRGRDGYTF.

The chain has TRBV9 and TRBJ2-5; D possibly corresponds to TRBD2 (6 bases). The CDR3 runs 17 residues. The germline V gene has CDR1 SGDLS and CDR2 YYNGEE. Trimming left V 9 bases short and J 1 base short, with 25 bases between. The CDR3: CANRGSGTAETQETQYF. Here the CDR3 DNA reads TGTGCCAATAGAGGGTCCGGGACTGCCGAGACCCAAGAGACCCAGTACTTC.

The rearrangement links TRBV19 to TRBJ2-5; 9 nucleotides agree with TRBD1. The trim removed 2 bases at V and 4 bases at J, leaving 8 bases unmatched. The CDR3 sequence is 16 residues long. Per germline, CDR1 LNHDA and CDR2 SQIVND (reference sequence). Here the CDR3 reads CASSIKTGGLRETQYF. As DNA, the CDR3 is TGTGCCAGTAGTATAAAAACAGGGGGCCTGAGAGAGACCCAGTACTTC.

This clonotype was seen a few times. The V and J genes are TRBV7-9 and TRBJ2-2; 10 nucleotides line up with TRBD2. The CDR3 loop spans 17 amino acids. CDR1 and CDR2 from the germline V gene are SEHNR and FQNEAQ (reference sequence). V was clipped by 4 bases and J by 4 bases; unmatched bases: 9. CDR3 sequence: CASSSYLAGAPTGELFF. The CDR3 nucleotides are TGTGCCAGCAGCTCCTACCTAGCGGGAGCGCCCACCGGGGAGCTGTTTTTT.

The chain joins TRBV20-1 to TRBJ2-7; tentatively, D is TRBD1 (6 bases). The CDR3 loop spans 12 amino acids. The germline V gene has CDR1 DFQATT and CDR2 SNEGSKA (reference sequence). The V gene lost 6 bases and the J gene lost 2 bases, with 11 bases spanning the gap. In nucleotides, the CDR3 is TGCAGTGCCACTCAGGGGACCTACGAGCAGTACTTC. This translates into CSATQGTYEQYF.

This sequence joins TRBV29-1 and TRBJ2-7, with 8 positions matching TRBD1. Germline CDR1 SQVTM, CDR2 ANQGSEA. This CDR3 contains 14 residues. With V trimmed by 6 bases and J by 4 bases, 11 bases remained unmatched. The CDR3, as DNA: TGCAGCGTCGTCTTTACTCAGGGGGCTTACGAGCAGTACTTC. It yields the protein CSVVFTQGAYEQYF.